A selection of T cell receptor beta chains follows, all from one sample in a study of CD8+ T cells in alopecia areata. TCRdb's table, derived via immunoSEQ multiplex PCR, lists solely in-frame clones and lacks some. There are more than 75,000 clones in the sample; 41% occur only once, and 1% to 1.5% lies in the top ten. Material: CD4+ T cells sorted from blood. These receptors originate from a human donor with alopecia areata. Both conserved end residues are part of each CDR3. The D gene is left open where the match is weak. For some rows the clone size is stated as once, few or many, or as a class when expanded; others skip it.

D gene	CDR3 length	V gene	clone size	J gene	CDR3 protein	CDR3 DNA
.	13	TRBV27	.	TRBJ2-7	CASSHLGPYEQYF	TGTGCCAGCAGTCACCTCGGACCCTACGAGCAGTACTTC
.	13	TRBV5-1	.	TRBJ1-2	CASSLTVNYGYTF	TGCGCCAGCAGCTTGACGGTTAACTATGGCTACACCTTC
.	18	TRBV4-3	.	TRBJ2-7	CASSQTWVWVGGANEQYF	TGCGCCAGCAGCCAGACTTGGGTATGGGTTGGGGGGGCGAACGAGCAGTACTTC
TRBD2	12	TRBV29-1	few	TRBJ2-2	CSVGTSSGELFF	TGCAGCGTCGGGACTAGCTCCGGGGAGCTGTTTTTT
.	17	TRBV9	.	TRBJ2-3	CASSVATWGRSTDTQYF	TGTGCCAGCAGCGTAGCTACTTGGGGCCGCTCCACAGATACGCAGTATTTT
TRBD1	18	TRBV30	once	TRBJ2-4	CAWLDGQGIVSGKNIQYF	TGTGCCTGGCTCGATGGACAGGGTATCGTTTCTGGCAAAAACATTCAGTACTTC
.	15	TRBV27	few	TRBJ2-3	CASSLGTGYTDTQYF	TGTGCCAGCAGTTTGGGGACTGGATACACAGATACGCAGTATTTT
TRBD1	16	TRBV2	.	TRBJ2-3	CASSPDRGRRLDTQYF	TGTGCCAGCAGTCCCGACAGGGGGCGGCGCCTCGATACGCAGTATTTT
.	12	TRBV29-1	few	TRBJ1-2	CSVEGSPYGYTF	TGCAGCGTTGAAGGCAGCCCCTATGGCTACACCTTC
.	15	TRBV9	.	TRBJ1-2	CASSVASRTNYGYTF	TGTGCCAGCAGCGTAGCTTCAAGGACAAACTATGGCTACACCTTC
.	14	TRBV7-2	few	TRBJ1-2	CASSSQSRNYGYTF	TGTGCCAGCAGCTCGCAGTCGCGGAACTATGGCTACACCTTC
TRBD1	16	TRBV6-6	.	TRBJ2-7	CASRSTSGTGGNEQYF	TGTGCCAGCAGATCGACAAGCGGGACAGGGGGGAACGAGCAGTACTTC
TRBD2	14	TRBV5-1	.	TRBJ2-7	CASSTLAGDYEQYF	TGCGCCAGCAGCACACTAGCGGGGGATTACGAGCAGTACTTC
TRBD1	14	TRBV18	.	TRBJ2-7	CASSPSTGAGEQYF	TGTGCCAGCTCACCTTCGACAGGGGCTGGCGAGCAGTACTTC
TRBD2	15	TRBV6-5	.	TRBJ2-7	CASKTGTSGHYEQYF	TGTGCCAGCAAAACCGGGACTAGCGGACACTACGAGCAGTACTTC
.	13	TRBV6-1	few	TRBJ2-7	CASPRDTSYEQYF	TGTGCCAGCCCCCGGGACACCTCCTACGAGCAGTACTTC
TRBD1	15	TRBV7-2	.	TRBJ2-4	CASSLEGDRKNIQYF	TGTGCCAGCAGCTTAGAGGGGGACAGGAAAAACATTCAGTACTTC
TRBD1	16	TRBV25-1	.	TRBJ2-7	CASSVTLGTGAYEQYF	TGTGCCAGCAGTGTTACTCTCGGGACAGGGGCCTACGAGCAGTACTTC
TRBD2	17	TRBV5-1	.	TRBJ2-5	CASSSPGTSGGKETQYF	TGCGCCAGCAGCTCCCCAGGGACTAGCGGGGGGAAAGAGACCCAGTACTTC
.	11	TRBV29-1	.	TRBJ2-1	CSVGRRNEQFF	TGCAGCGTGGGACGGCGAAATGAGCAGTTCTTC
TRBD2	15	TRBV6-5	.	TRBJ2-7	CASSYASGRGYEQYF	TGTGCCAGCAGTTACGCGAGCGGGAGGGGGTACGAGCAGTACTTC
TRBD2	15	TRBV7-2	.	TRBJ2-5	CASSFAGGPGETQYF	TGTGCCAGCAGCTTTGCGGGAGGGCCGGGAGAGACCCAGTACTTC
.	15	TRBV4-1	.	TRBJ2-7	CASRLVGGSSYEQYF	TGCGCCAGCAGATTAGTCGGAGGGAGCTCCTACGAGCAGTACTTC
TRBD1	14	TRBV9	few	TRBJ1-2	CASSPGQAVFGYTF	TGTGCCAGCAGTCCGGGACAGGCGGTGTTTGGCTACACCTTC
.	16	TRBV5-5	few	TRBJ2-7	CASTGWQGLLSYEQYF	TGTGCCAGCACAGGTTGGCAGGGGCTACTCTCCTACGAGCAGTACTTC
.	15	TRBV19	few	TRBJ2-1	CASSIVKGHTNEQFF	TGTGCCAGTAGTATAGTTAAGGGACACACCAATGAGCAGTTCTTC
.	15	TRBV5-4	.	TRBJ1-6	CASSLIGGGNSPLHF	TGTGCCAGCAGCTTGATAGGGGGAGGAAATTCACCCCTCCACTTT
.	12	TRBV27	.	TRBJ2-7	CASSPRTGKRYF	TGTGCCAGCAGTCCCAGGACCGGGAAGCGATACTTC
.	12	TRBV29-1	few	TRBJ2-7	CSVVGGTYEQYF	TGCAGCGTTGTCGGCGGTACCTACGAGCAGTACTTC
.	13	TRBV7-2	.	TRBJ1-2	CASSLGGDYGYTF	TGTGCCAGCAGCTTAGGCGGTGACTATGGCTACACCTTC
TRBD1	15	TRBV15	once	TRBJ2-7	CATKKSPGQGYEQYF	TGTGCCACGAAAAAGTCTCCGGGACAGGGTTACGAGCAGTACTTC
TRBD1	16	TRBV27	few	TRBJ1-4	CASSLLGTGVGEKLFF	TGTGCCAGCAGTTTACTCGGGACAGGGGTCGGAGAAAAACTGTTTTTT
TRBD1	14	TRBV28	few	TRBJ1-1	CASSLGDRSTEAFF	TGTGCCAGCAGTCTTGGGGACAGGAGCACTGAAGCTTTCTTT
.	13	TRBV10-3	few	TRBJ2-5	CAISEPNQETQYF	TGTGCCATCAGTGAACCCAACCAAGAGACCCAGTACTTC
.	12	TRBV28	.	TRBJ1-1	CATIRGNTEAFF	TGTGCCACCATACGGGGGAACACTGAAGCTTTCTTT
.	13	TRBV19	few	TRBJ2-7	CASSIAGNNEQYF	TGTGCCAGTAGTATCGCGGGGAATAACGAGCAGTACTTC
.	15	TRBV7-8	few	TRBJ2-7	CASSFSSFMYYEQYF	TGTGCCAGCAGCTTTTCATCATTTATGTACTACGAGCAGTACTTC
.	16	TRBV14	.	TRBJ2-3	CASSSRWGGLADTQYF	TGTGCCAGCAGCTCAAGGTGGGGGGGCCTCGCAGATACGCAGTATTTT
.	13	TRBV29-1	.	TRBJ1-1	CSVETALNTEAFF	TGCAGCGTTGAAACAGCCTTGAACACTGAAGCTTTCTTT
.	11	TRBV5-6	.	TRBJ2-7	CASSISYEQYF	TGTGCCAGCAGCATTAGCTACGAGCAGTACTTC
TRBD2	17	TRBV5-1	.	TRBJ2-3	CASSINPSGASTDTQYF	TGCGCCAGCAGCATTAACCCGAGCGGGGCTAGCACAGATACGCAGTATTTT
TRBD2	15	TRBV29-1	.	TRBJ2-1	CSAKLTSGSHNEQFF	TGCAGCGCCAAACTGACTAGCGGGAGCCACAATGAGCAGTTCTTC
.	13	TRBV4-2	.	TRBJ2-4	CASSQPNSNIQYF	TGTGCCAGCAGCCAACCCAACTCGAACATTCAGTACTTC
.	16	TRBV9	.	TRBJ2-6	CASSGRFPSGANVLTF	TGTGCCAGCAGTGGCAGGTTCCCCTCTGGGGCCAACGTCCTGACTTTC
.	16	TRBV27	.	TRBJ1-2	CASSLGQGRFYYGYTF	TGTGCCAGCAGTTTGGGTCAGGGGAGGTTTTACTATGGCTACACCTTC
.	17	TRBV7-3	.	TRBJ1-1	CASSLTELDKLNTEAFF	TGTGCCAGCAGCTTAACGGAGCTGGACAAATTGAACACTGAAGCTTTCTTT
TRBD1	16	TRBV19	.	TRBJ2-1	CASSTRQGPSYNEQFF	TGTGCCAGTAGTACCCGACAGGGCCCCTCGTACAATGAGCAGTTCTTC
.	13	TRBV29-1	.	TRBJ2-6	CSAQDSGANVLTF	TGCAGCGCACAAGACTCTGGGGCCAACGTCCTGACTTTC